This TCR beta chain is drawn from a study of T cell responses to AZD1222 COVID-19 vaccine. Assay used: immunoSEQ multiplex PCR; TCRdb lists only in-frame clones, some missing. The table includes about 120,000 clones, around nine tenths detected once. Sequencing was performed on peripheral blood, taken on day 0 of AZD1222 vaccination. The TCR sequence derives from an adult in good health.

This chain's CDR3 is CASSEQGSRQYF. Written as DNA, the CDR3 is TGTGCCAGCAGTGAACAGGGGAGCAGGCAGTACTTC. This chain connects TRBV6-1 to TRBJ2-7, with a possible D match to TRBD1 (6 bases). Trimming took off 2 bases at V and 9 bases at J, with 11 bases between the two ends. Germline lookup yields CDR1 MNHNS and CDR2 SASEGT. This CDR3 comprises 12 residues.